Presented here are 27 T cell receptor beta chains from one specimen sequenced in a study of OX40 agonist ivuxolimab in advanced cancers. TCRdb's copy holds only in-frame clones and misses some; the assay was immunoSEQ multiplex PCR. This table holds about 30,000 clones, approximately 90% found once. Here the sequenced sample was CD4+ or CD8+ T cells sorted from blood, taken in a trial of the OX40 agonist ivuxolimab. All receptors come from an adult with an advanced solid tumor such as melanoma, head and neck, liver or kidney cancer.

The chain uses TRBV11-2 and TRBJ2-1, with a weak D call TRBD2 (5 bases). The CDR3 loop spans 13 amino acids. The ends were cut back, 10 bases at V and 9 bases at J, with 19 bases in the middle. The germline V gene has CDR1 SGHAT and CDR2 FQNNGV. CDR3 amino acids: CATLGRANSEQFF. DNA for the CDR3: TGTGCCACCTTGGGGAGAGCAAACAGTGAGCAGTTCTTC.

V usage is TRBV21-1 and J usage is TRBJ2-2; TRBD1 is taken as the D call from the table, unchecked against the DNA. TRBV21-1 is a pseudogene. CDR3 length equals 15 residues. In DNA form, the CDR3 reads TGTGCCAGCAGCAAAGCGTCGGACAGTATCGGGGAGCTGTTTTTT. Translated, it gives CASSKASDSIGELFF.

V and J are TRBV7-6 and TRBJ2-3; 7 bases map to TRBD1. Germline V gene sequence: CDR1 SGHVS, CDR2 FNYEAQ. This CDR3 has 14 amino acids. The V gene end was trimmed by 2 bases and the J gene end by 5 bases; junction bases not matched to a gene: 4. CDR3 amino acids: CASSLSGGIDTQYF. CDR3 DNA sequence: TGTGCCAGCAGCTTATCAGGGGGAATAGATACGCAGTATTTT.

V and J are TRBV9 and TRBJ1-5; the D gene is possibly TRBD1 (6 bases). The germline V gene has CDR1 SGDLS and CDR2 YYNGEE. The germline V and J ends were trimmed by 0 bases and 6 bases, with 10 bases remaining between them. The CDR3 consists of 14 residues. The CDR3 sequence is CASSVGGGSQPQHF. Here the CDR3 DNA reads TGTGCCAGCAGCGTAGGAGGGGGTAGTCAGCCCCAGCATTTT.

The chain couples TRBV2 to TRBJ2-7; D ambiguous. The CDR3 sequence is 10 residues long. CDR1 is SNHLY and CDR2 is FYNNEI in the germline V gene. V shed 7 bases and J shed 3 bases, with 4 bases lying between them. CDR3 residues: CASIGYEQYF. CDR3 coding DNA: TGTGCCAGCATCGGCTACGAGCAGTACTTC.

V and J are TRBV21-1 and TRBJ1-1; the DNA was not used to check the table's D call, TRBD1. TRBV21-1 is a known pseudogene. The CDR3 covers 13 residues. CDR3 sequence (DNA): TGTGCCAGAGCCCATTCCGGGACAACTGAAGCTTTCTTT. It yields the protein CARAHSGTTEAFF.

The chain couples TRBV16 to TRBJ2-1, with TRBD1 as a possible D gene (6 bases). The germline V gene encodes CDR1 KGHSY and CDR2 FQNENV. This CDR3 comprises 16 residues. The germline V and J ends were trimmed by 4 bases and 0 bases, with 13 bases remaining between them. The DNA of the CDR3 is TGTGCCAGCAGCCTAAGGACAGCTAGCTCCTACAATGAGCAGTTCTTC. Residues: CASSLRTASSYNEQFF.

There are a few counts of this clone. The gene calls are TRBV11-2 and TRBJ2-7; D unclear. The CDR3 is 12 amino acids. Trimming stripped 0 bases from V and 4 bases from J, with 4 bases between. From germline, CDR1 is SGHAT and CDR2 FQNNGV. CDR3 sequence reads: CASSLDGYEQYV. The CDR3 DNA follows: TGTGCCAGCAGCTTAGATGGGTACGAGCAGTACGTC.

CDR3 nucleotides: TGTGCCAGCAGCTCGAACAGCTACGAGCAGTACTTC. This codes for CASSSNSYEQYF. The rearrangement uses TRBV9 and TRBJ2-7, with D hard to call. CDR1 and CDR2 from the germline V gene are SGDLS and YYNGEE. Trimming took off 4 bases at V and 3 bases at J, with 8 bases between the two ends. The CDR3 consists of 12 residues.

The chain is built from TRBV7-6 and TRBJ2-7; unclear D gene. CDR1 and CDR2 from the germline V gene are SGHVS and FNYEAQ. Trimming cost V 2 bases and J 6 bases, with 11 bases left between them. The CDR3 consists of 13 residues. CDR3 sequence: CASSLFPEGEQYV. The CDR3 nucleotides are TGTGCCAGCAGCTTATTTCCCGAAGGCGAGCAGTACGTC.

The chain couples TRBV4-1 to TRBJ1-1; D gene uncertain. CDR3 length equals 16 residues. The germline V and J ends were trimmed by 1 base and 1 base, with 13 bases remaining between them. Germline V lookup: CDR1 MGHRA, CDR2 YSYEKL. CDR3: CASSQVFMGGNTEAFF. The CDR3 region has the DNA TGCGCCAGCAGCCAAGTATTCATGGGTGGGAACACTGAAGCTTTCTTT.

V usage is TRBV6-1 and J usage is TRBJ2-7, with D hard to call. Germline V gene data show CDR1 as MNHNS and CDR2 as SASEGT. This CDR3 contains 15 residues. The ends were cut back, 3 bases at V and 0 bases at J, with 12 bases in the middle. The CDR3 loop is CASSEVRTFSYEQYF. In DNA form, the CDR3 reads TGTGCCAGCAGTGAGGTGAGGACCTTCTCCTACGAGCAGTACTTC.

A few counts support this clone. CDR3 amino acids: CASTQGSSGGELFF. DNA of the CDR3: TGTGCCAGCACCCAGGGTTCGTCGGGCGGGGAGCTGTTTTTT. V and J are TRBV9 and TRBJ2-2, with D possibly matching TRBD1 (5 bases). The CDR3 consists of 14 residues. Trimming left V 6 bases short and J 7 bases short, with 16 bases between. Germline V gene sequence: CDR1 SGDLS, CDR2 YYNGEE.

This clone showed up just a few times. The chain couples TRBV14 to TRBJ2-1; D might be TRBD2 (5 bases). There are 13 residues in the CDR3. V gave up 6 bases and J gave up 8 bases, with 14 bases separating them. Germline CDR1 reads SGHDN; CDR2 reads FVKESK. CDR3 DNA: TGTGCCAGCAGTCAGCGGTTGCGGGATGAGCAGTTCTTC. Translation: CASSQRLRDEQFF.

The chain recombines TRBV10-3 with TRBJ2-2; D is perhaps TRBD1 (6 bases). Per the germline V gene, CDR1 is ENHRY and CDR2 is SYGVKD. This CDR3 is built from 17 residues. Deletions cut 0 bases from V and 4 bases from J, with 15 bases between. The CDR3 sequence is CAISESFPGDVTGELFF. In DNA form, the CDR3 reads TGTGCCATCAGTGAGTCTTTCCCAGGGGACGTCACCGGGGAGCTGTTTTTT.

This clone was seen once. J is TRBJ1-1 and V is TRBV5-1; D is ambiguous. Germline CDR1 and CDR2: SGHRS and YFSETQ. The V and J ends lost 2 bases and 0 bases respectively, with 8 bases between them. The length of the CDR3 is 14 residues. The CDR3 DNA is TGCGCCAGCAGCTTTTTCCACCTGAACACTGAAGCTTTCTTT. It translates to CASSFFHLNTEAFF.

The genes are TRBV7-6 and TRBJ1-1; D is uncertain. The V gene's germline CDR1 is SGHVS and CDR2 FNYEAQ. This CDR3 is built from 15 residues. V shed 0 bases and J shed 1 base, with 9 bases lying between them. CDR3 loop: CASSLAMGQNTEAFF. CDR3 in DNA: TGTGCCAGCAGCTTAGCGATGGGTCAGAACACTGAAGCTTTCTTT.

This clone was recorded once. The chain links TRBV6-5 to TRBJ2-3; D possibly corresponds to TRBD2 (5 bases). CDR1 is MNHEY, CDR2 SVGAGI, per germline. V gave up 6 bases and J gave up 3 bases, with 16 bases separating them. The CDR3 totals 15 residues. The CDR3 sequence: CASSSGVISTDTQYF. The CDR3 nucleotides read TGTGCCAGCAGCAGCGGTGTGATTTCAACAGATACGCAGTATTTT.

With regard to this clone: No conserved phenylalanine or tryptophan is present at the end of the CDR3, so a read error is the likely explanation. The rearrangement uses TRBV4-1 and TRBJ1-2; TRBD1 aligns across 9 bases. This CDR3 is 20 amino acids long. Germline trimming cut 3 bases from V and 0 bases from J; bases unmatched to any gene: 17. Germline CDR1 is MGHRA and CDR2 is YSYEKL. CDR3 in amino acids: CASSQLPGQGIGLANYGYTL. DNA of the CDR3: TGCGCCAGCAGCCAGCTTCCCGGACAGGGGATCGGTTTGGCTAACTATGGCTACACCCTC.

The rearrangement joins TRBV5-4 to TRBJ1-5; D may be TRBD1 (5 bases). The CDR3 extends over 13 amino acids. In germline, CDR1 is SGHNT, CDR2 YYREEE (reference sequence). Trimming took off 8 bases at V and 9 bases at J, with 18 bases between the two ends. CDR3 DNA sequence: TGTGCCAGGTCCGCCCCCGGGGGGGGGCCCCAGCATTTT. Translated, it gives CARSAPGGGPQHF.

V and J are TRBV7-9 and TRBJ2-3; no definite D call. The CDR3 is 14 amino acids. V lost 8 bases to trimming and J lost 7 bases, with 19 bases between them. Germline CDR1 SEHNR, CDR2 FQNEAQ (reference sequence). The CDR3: CASPVGVGDHTQYF. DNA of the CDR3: TGTGCCAGCCCCGTCGGCGTCGGTGATCATACGCAGTATTTT.

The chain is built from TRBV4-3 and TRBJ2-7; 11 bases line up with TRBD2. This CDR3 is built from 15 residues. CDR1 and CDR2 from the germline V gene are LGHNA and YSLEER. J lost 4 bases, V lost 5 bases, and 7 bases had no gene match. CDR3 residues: CASSERLAGIYEQYF. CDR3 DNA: TGCGCCAGCAGCGAGAGACTAGCGGGAATATACGAGCAGTACTTC.

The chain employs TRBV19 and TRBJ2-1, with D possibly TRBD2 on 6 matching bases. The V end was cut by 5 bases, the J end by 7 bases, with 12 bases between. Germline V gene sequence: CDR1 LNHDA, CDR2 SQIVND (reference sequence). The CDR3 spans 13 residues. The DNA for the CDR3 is TGTGCCAGTAGTCTCCGGGAGTGGAATGAGCAGTTCTTC. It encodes CASSLREWNEQFF.

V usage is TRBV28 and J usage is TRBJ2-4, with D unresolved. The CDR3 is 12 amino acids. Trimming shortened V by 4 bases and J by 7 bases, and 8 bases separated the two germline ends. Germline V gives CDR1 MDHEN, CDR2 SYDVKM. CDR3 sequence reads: CASSYTWNIQYF. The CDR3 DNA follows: TGTGCCAGCAGTTACACTTGGAACATTCAGTACTTC. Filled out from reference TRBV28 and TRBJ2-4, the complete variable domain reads DVKVTQSSRYLVKRTGEKVFLECVQDMDHENMFWYRQDPGLGLRLIYFSYDVKMKEKGDIPEGYSVSREKKERFSLILESASTNQTSMYLCASSYTWNIQYFGAGTRLSVL.

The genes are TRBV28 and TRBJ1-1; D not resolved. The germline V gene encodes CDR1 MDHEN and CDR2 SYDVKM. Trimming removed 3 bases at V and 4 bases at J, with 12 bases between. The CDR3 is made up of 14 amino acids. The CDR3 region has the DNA TGTGCCAGCAGTTTCCGGCCTTTTGGCACTGAAGCTTTCTTT. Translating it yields CASSFRPFGTEAFF.

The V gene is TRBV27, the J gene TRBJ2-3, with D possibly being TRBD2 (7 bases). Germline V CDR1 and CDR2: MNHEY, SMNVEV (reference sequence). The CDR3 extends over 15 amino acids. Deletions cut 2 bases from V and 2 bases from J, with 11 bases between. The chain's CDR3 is CASSLGGAYTDTQYF. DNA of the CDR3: TGTGCCAGCAGTTTAGGGGGGGCGTACACAGATACGCAGTATTTT.

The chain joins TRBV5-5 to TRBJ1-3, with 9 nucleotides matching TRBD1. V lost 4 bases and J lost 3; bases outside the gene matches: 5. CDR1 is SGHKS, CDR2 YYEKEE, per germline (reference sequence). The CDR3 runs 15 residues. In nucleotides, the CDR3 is TGTGCCAGCAGCCAGACAGGGGGATTTGGAAACACCATATATTTT. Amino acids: CASSQTGGFGNTIYF. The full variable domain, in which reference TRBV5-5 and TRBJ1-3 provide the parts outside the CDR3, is DAGVTQSPTHLIKTRGQQVTLRCSPISGHKSVSWYQQVLGQGPQFIFQYYEKEERGRGNFPDRFSARQFPNYSSELNVNALLLGDSALYLCASSQTGGFGNTIYFGEGSWLTVV.